The following is a T cell receptor beta chain sequence with its context. Its antigen is undetermined. The sample belongs to a study of response to subunit inactivated influenza vaccine. Findings and limits, study-wide: The authors offered the suggestion that each seasonal influenza vaccination recruits few new T cells.

V lost 6 bases to trimming and J lost 2 bases; unmatched junction nucleotides: 7. Looked up from germline, CDR1 is SQVTM and CDR2 is ANQGSEA. The CDR3 is 14 amino acids. TCRdb reanalysed the RT-PCR reads using MiXCR and keeps one entry per CDR3 protein. The sample comprises 750,000 to 850,000 distinct CDR3 sequences, around a sixth of which are singletons, and roughly a tenth rests with the top ten. Sequencing used PBMCs from blood, obtained more than 4 days after vaccination. The sequence derives from a middle-aged man who received an inactivated influenza vaccine. The genes are TRBV29-1 and TRBJ2-5; 9 nucleotides agree with TRBD2. The CDR3 bases are TGCAGCGTGGCCGGGACTAGCCCTCAAGAGACCCAGTACTTC. This gives the protein CSVAGTSPQETQYF.